This TCR beta chain was identified in a study of cytomegalovirus exposure and HLA in healthy donors. Each donor was nominally healthy when sampled (though unrecorded immune exposures were likely). With 60 Vbeta and 13 Jbeta primers, the PCR was carried out. Data came from immunoSEQ multiplex PCR; TCRdb stores just in-frame clones and leaves some out. The sample holds about 240,000 clones, about four fifths seen once. This CDR3 comprises 18 residues. Germline assignment: CDR1 SEHNR and CDR2 FQNEAQ (reference sequence). Findings and limits, study-wide: In a later analysis, specific HLA alleles were associated with 15,000 to 20,000 TCR beta sequences at a 0.05 false discovery rate.

Remarks on this clone: What it recognizes is unknown. One junction end does not reproduce the germline sequence, and a read error may be involved.

The gene calls are TRBV7-9 and TRBJ1-4, with 9 bases identical to TRBD1. This sequence originates from a woman aged 40-49 years in good health and CMV-seropositive. Sample: PBMCs. CDR3: CSSISGTGIGVTNEKLFF. Written as DNA, the CDR3 is TGTTCCAGCATCTCTGGGACAGGGATAGGAGTGACTAATGAAAAACTGTTTTTT.